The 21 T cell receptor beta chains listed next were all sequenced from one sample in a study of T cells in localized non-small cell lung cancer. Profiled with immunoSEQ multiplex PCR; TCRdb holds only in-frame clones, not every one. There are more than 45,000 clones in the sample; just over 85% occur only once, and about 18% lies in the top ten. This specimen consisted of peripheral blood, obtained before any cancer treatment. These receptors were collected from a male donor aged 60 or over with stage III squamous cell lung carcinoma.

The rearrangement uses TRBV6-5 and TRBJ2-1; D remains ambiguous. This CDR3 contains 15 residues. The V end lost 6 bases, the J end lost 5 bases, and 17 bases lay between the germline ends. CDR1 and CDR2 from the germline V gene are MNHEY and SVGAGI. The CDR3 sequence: CASSHQGLRDNEQFF. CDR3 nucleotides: TGTGCCAGCAGCCACCAAGGGTTAAGGGACAATGAGCAGTTCTTC.

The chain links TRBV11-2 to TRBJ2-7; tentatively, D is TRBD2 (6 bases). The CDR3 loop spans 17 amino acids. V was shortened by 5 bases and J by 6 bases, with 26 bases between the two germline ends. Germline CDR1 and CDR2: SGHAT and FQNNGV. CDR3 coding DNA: TGTGCCAGCAGCCCATTACGGAGGGGCTCCCGGGGGTTCGAGCAGTACTTC. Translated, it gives CASSPLRRGSRGFEQYF.

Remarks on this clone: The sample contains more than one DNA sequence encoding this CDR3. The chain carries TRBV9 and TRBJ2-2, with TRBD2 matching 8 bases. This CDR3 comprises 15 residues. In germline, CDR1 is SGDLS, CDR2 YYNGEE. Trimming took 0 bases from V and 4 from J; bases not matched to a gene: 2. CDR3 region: CASSVGLAGTGELFF. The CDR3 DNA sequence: TGTGCCAGCAGCGTAGGTCTAGCGGGCACCGGGGAGCTGTTTTTT.

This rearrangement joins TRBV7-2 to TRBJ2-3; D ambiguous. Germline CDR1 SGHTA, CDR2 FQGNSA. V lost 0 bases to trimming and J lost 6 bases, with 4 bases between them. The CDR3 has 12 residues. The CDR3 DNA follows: TGTGCCAGCAGCTTAGCAAGGGATACGCAGTATTTT. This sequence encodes CASSLARDTQYF. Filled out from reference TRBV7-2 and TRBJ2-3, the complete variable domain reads GAGVSQSPSNKVTEKGKDVELRCDPISGHTALYWYRQSLGQGLEFLIYFQGNSAPDKSGLPSDRFSAERTGGSVSTLTIQRTQQEDSAVYLCASSLARDTQYFGPGTRLTVL.

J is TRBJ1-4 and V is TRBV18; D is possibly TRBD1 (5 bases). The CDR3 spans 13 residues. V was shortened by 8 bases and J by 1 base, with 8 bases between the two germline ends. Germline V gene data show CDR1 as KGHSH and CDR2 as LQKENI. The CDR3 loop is CASRTKTNEKLFF. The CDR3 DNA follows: TGTGCCAGCCGGACAAAAACTAATGAAAAACTGTTTTTT.

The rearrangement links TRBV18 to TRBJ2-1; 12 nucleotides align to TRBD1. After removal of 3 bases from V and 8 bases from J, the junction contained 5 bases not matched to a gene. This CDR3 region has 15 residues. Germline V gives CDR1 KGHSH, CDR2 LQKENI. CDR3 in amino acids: CASSPTGTGGYEQFF. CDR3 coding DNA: TGTGCCAGCTCACCCACCGGGACAGGGGGCTATGAGCAGTTCTTC.

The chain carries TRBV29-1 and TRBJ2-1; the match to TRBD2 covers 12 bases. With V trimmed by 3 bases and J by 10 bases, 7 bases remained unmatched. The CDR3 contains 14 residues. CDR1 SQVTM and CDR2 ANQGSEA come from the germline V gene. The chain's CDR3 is CSVDRLAGAGEQFF. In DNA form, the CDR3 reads TGCAGCGTTGACCGACTAGCGGGGGCCGGGGAGCAGTTCTTC.

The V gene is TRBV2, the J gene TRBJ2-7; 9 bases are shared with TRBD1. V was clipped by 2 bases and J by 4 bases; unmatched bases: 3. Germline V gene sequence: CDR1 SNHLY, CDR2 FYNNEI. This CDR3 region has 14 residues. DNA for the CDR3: TGTGCCAGCAGTGAAACAGGGGGCGGGTACGAGCAGTACTTC. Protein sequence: CASSETGGGYEQYF.

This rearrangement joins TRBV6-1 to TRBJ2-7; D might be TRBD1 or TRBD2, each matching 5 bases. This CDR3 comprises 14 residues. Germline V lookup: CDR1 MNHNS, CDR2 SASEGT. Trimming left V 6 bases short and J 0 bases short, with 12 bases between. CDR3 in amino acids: CASRKTGTSYEQYF. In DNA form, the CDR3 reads TGTGCCAGCAGAAAGACCGGGACCTCCTACGAGCAGTACTTC.

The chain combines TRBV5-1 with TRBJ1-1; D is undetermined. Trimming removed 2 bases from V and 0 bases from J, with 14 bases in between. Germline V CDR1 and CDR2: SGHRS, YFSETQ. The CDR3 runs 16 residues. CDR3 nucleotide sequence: TGCGCCAGCAGCTTTCGGCAAGGGTTGATGAACACTGAAGCTTTCTTT. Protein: CASSFRQGLMNTEAFF.

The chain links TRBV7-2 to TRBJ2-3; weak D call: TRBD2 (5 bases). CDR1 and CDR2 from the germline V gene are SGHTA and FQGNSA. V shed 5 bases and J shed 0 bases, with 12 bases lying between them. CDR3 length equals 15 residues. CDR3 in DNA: TGTGCCAGCAGCCTCCGGACTGGGAGCACAGATACGCAGTATTTT. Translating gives CASSLRTGSTDTQYF.

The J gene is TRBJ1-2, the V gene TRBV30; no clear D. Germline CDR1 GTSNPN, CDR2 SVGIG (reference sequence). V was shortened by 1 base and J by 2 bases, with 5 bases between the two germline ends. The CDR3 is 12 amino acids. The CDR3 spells CAWSGSNYGYTF. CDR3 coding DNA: TGTGCCTGGAGTGGGTCAAACTATGGCTACACCTTC.

CDR3 in DNA: TGTGCCAGCAGCTCAGGGGGGGTCACTGAAGCTTTCTTT. Translation: CASSSGGVTEAFF. The chain links TRBV7-8 to TRBJ1-1; the match to TRBD1 covers 7 bases. The CDR3 extends over 13 amino acids. CDR1 is SGHVS, CDR2 FQNEAQ, per germline. V gave up 4 bases and J gave up 4 bases; unmatched junction bases: 3.

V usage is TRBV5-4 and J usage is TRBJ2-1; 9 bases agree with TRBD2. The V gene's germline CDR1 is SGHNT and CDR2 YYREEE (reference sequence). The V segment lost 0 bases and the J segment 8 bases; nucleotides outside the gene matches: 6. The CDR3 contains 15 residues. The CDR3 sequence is CASSLEPAGGHEQFF. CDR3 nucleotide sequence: TGTGCCAGCAGCTTGGAACCAGCGGGGGGCCATGAGCAGTTCTTC.

CDR3 DNA: TGCGCCAGCAGCTTGGTAGGGGAGACCCAGTACTTC. As protein: CASSLVGETQYF. The rearrangement joins TRBV5-1 to TRBJ2-5; D call uncertain. The CDR3 has 12 residues. The germline V gene has CDR1 SGHRS and CDR2 YFSETQ. The V gene lost 0 bases and the J gene lost 5 bases, with 5 bases spanning the gap. Variable domain in full (rest from reference TRBV5-1 and TRBJ2-5): KAGVTQTPRYLIKTRGQQVTLSCSPISGHRSVSWYQQTPGQGLQFLFEYFSETQRNKGNFPGRFSGRQFSNSRSEMNVSTLELGDSALYLCASSLVGETQYFGPGTRLLVL.

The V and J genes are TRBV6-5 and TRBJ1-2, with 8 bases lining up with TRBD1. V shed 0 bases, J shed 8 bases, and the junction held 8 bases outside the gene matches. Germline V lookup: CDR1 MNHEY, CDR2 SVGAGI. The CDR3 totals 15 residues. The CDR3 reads CASSYSGAGGVGYTF. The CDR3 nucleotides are TGTGCCAGCAGTTACTCGGGGGCAGGGGGCGTAGGCTACACCTTC.

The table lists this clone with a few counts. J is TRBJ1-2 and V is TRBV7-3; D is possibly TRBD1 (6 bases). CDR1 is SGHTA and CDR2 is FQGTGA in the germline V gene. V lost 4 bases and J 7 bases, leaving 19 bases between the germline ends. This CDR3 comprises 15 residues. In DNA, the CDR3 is TGTGCCAGCAGCTCTTCCCCCCCAGGGGACGGTGGCTACACCTTC. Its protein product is CASSSSPPGDGGYTF.

DNA of the CDR3: TGTGCCAGCAGACATGGACTAGCGGGGAACTACGAGCAGTACTTC. Its translation: CASRHGLAGNYEQYF. This chain joins TRBV5-8 and TRBJ2-7, with TRBD2 identical over 12 bases. V shed 5 bases, J shed 3 bases, and the junction held 6 bases outside the gene matches. CDR1 is SGHTS and CDR2 is YDEGEE in the germline V gene. The CDR3 extends over 15 amino acids.

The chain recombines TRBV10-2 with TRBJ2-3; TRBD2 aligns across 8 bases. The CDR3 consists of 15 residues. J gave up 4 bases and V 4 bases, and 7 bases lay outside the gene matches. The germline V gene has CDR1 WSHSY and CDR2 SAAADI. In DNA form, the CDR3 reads TGCGCCAGCAGTGGGGCAGCGGGGGCGGCAGATACGCAGTATTTT. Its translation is CASSGAAGAADTQYF.

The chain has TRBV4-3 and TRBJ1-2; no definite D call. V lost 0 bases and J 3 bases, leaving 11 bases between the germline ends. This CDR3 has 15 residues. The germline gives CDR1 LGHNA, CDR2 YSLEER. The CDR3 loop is CASSQDSAAYYGYTF. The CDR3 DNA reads TGCGCCAGCAGCCAAGATTCGGCAGCCTACTATGGCTACACCTTC.

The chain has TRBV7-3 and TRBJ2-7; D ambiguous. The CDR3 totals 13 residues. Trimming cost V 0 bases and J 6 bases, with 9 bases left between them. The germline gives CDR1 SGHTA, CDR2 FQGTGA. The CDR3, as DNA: TGTGCCAGCAGCTTAACCGGGTATTTCGAGCAGTACTTC. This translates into CASSLTGYFEQYF.